Listed here are 2 T cell receptor beta chains from one sample, sequenced in a study of blood T cell repertoires in COVID-19. Only in-frame clones appear in the TCRdb table, and some are missing; sequencing was by immunoSEQ multiplex PCR. Among some 150,000 clones listed, approximately 86% were seen once. The sequenced sample consisted of peripheral blood. Receptors originate from a woman in her seventies with acute or convalescent COVID-19.

This sequence joins TRBV6-6 and TRBJ1-1; TRBD1 matches 7 bases. The CDR3 loop spans 15 amino acids. Germline V CDR1 and CDR2: MNHNY, SVGAGI (reference sequence). The V and J ends lost 2 bases and 0 bases, in that order; junction bases with no gene match: 3. The CDR3 here is CASSYDRAMNTEAFF. CDR3 coding DNA: TGTGCCAGCAGTTACGACAGGGCCATGAACACTGAAGCTTTCTTT.

The chain recombines TRBV5-6 with TRBJ2-5, with 14 bases aligning to TRBD2. CDR1 is SGHDT and CDR2 is YYEEEE in the germline V gene. This CDR3 spans 15 amino acids. Unmatched junction bases numbered 8, after V lost 7 bases and J lost 6 bases. The CDR3 reads CASSRLAGGHKTQYF. In nucleotides, the CDR3 is TGTGCCAGCTCGAGACTAGCGGGGGGGCACAAGACCCAGTACTTC.